These T cell receptor beta chains were read from a single sample in a study of T-cell reconstitution after alpha-beta-depleted transplantation in children. One entry per CDR3 protein results from TCRdb running MiXCR on the PCR reads. The sample contains around 450,000 distinct CDR3 sequences, roughly a tenth of which appear only once. Sequencing was performed on PBMCs, taken before TCRalphabeta/CD19-depleted stem cell transplant. Receptors were obtained from a child aged 2-9 years with inherited bone marrow failure, due to receive a stem cell transplant. Both conserved end residues are part of each CDR3. A D gene is named only where the DNA matches it firmly. The listing skips clone size in some rows; elsewhere it reads once, few, many or a size class.

D	size	V	J	CDR3	DNA
TRBD2	.	TRBV13	TRBJ2-1	CASSLGRGDQGNEQFF	TGTGCCAGCAGCTTAGGCCGGGGGGACCAAGGGAATGAGCAGTTCTTC
.	many	TRBV7-2	TRBJ2-7	CASSLTSWGDEQYF	TGTGCCAGCAGCTTAACGAGTTGGGGGGACGAGCAGTACTTC
TRBD2	many	TRBV7-2	TRBJ2-2	CASSSPSGIPGELFF	TGTGCCAGCAGCTCCCCTAGCGGGATCCCCGGGGAGCTGTTTTTT
TRBD2	.	TRBV5-1	TRBJ2-1	CASSPAGPLDEQFF	TGCGCCAGCAGCCCAGCGGGGCCTTTGGATGAGCAGTTCTTC
TRBD1	many	TRBV5-1	TRBJ2-7	CASSFSWTGVNEQYF	TGCGCCAGCAGCTTTTCTTGGACAGGGGTGAACGAGCAGTACTTC
.	many	TRBV10-3	TRBJ2-7	CAISSDSFPRQYF	TGTGCCATCAGCTCGGACAGTTTCCCTCGGCAGTACTTC
.	few	TRBV20-1	TRBJ1-4	CSANIFKESREKLFF	TGCAGCGCTAACATCTTCAAAGAATCAAGAGAAAAACTGTTTTTT
TRBD2	many	TRBV6-4	TRBJ2-1	CASSDSGGSTDEQFF	TGTGCCAGCAGTGACTCCGGGGGGAGCACGGATGAGCAGTTCTTC
.	many	TRBV6-5	TRBJ2-1	CASSYSARSSYNEQFF	TGTGCCAGCAGTTACTCGGCCAGAAGCTCCTACAATGAGCAGTTCTTC
.	.	TRBV12-3/TRBV12-4	TRBJ2-1	CASSGTWGRRNNEQFF	TGTGCCAGCAGTGGCACTTGGGGGCGCAGGAACAATGAGCAGTTCTTC
.	many	TRBV11-2	TRBJ2-1	CASRHQGLKEFF	TGTGCCAGCAGGCATCAGGGACTCAAGGAGTTCTTC
.	many	TRBV10-3	TRBJ2-3	CAISVQESGASTDTQYF	TGTGCCATCAGTGTTCAAGAATCAGGGGCTAGCACAGATACGCAGTATTTT
.	many	TRBV29-1	TRBJ2-7	CSVGGQISSYEQYF	TGCAGCGTTGGAGGACAAATAAGCTCCTACGAGCAGTACTTC
.	many	TRBV20-1	TRBJ2-7	CSASGRSVFGYEQYF	TGCAGTGCTAGTGGGAGGTCCGTATTTGGGTACGAGCAGTACTTC
TRBD1	few	TRBV12-3/TRBV12-4	TRBJ2-1	CASRKDRYNEQFF	TGTGCCAGCAGGAAGGACAGGTACAATGAGCAGTTCTTC
.	many	TRBV4-3	TRBJ2-7	CASSQETPKGTYEQYF	TGCGCCAGCAGCCAAGAAACCCCCAAGGGAACCTACGAGCAGTACTTC
TRBD1	many	TRBV12-3/TRBV12-4	TRBJ1-4	CASSSGTGANEKLFF	TGTGCCAGCAGTTCCGGGACAGGGGCAAATGAAAAACTGTTTTTT
TRBD2	many	TRBV24-1	TRBJ2-5	CATGGDLGTQYF	TGTGCCACCGGGGGGGATTTAGGGACCCAGTACTTC
TRBD1	many	TRBV6-9	TRBJ1-3	CASSCRQGASSGNTIYF	TGTGCCAGCAGTTGCAGACAGGGGGCGAGCTCTGGAAACACCATATATTTT
.	.	TRBV18	TRBJ2-1	CASLASSSYNEQFF	TGTGCCAGCTTGGCTAGTTCCTCCTACAATGAGCAGTTCTTC
.	many	TRBV28	TRBJ1-2	CASSLSRNGYTF	TGTGCCAGCAGTTTATCTCGGAATGGCTACACCTTC
.	few	TRBV2	TRBJ1-1	CASLRVGGNTEAFF	TGTGCCAGCCTCAGAGTGGGGGGGAACACTGAAGCTTTCTTT
.	few	TRBV20-1	TRBJ2-1	CSASSYNEQFF	TGCAGTGCTTCCTCCTACAATGAGCAGTTCTTC
.	many	TRBV6-2/TRBV6-3	TRBJ1-2	CASSSGQPSFYGYTF	TGTGCCAGCAGTTCCGGACAGCCATCCTTCTATGGCTACACCTTC
TRBD1	many	TRBV28	TRBJ2-7	CASSFHPGQVNEQYF	TGTGCCAGCAGTTTTCACCCCGGACAGGTAAACGAGCAGTACTTC
TRBD1	many	TRBV6-5	TRBJ1-2	CASRSSGTGGDGYTF	TGTGCCAGCAGATCATCCGGGACAGGGGGCGATGGCTACACCTTC
.	many	TRBV7-2	TRBJ1-2	CASSKEAVTTNYGYTF	TGTGCCAGCAGCAAAGAGGCGGTAACAACTAACTATGGCTACACCTTC
.	many	TRBV20-1	TRBJ2-7	CSARVQGLEQYF	TGCAGTGCTAGAGTTCAGGGACTTGAGCAGTACTTC
.	few	TRBV7-8	TRBJ2-3	CASRTGTDTQYF	TGTGCCAGTCGGACAGGCACAGATACGCAGTATTTT
TRBD2	many	TRBV5-1	TRBJ2-3	CASSARMTSGSRGTDTQYF	TGCGCCAGCAGCGCGCGGATGACTAGCGGGAGTCGAGGCACAGATACGCAGTATTTT
.	many	TRBV4-3	TRBJ2-7	CASSQVLALSHEQYF	TGCGCCAGCAGCCAAGTTTTAGCATTAAGCCACGAGCAGTACTTC
.	many	TRBV6-5	TRBJ2-7	CASSPGSPQQYF	TGTGCCAGCAGCCCCGGGTCCCCCCAACAGTACTTC
.	.	TRBV27	TRBJ2-5	CASSLYLTNQETQYF	TGTGCCAGCAGTTTATACCTTACCAACCAAGAGACCCAGTACTTC
.	many	TRBV20-1	TRBJ2-7	CSPLDPTYEQYF	TGCAGCCCCCTTGATCCCACCTACGAGCAGTACTTC
.	few	TRBV7-9	TRBJ1-2	CASSLVLNRRLHTF	TGTGCCAGCAGCTTAGTATTAAACAGGCGACTTCACACCTTC
.	many	TRBV5-5	TRBJ1-2	CASSNWAGNYGYTF	TGTGCCAGCAGCAACTGGGCGGGAAACTATGGCTACACCTTC
.	.	TRBV27	TRBJ2-7	CASSPPGHPPYEQYF	TGTGCCAGCAGTCCCCCGGGACACCCCCCCTACGAGCAGTACTTC
.	few	TRBV5-1	TRBJ1-2	CASSLAGDAGYGYTF	TGCGCCAGCAGCTTGGCAGGGGACGCCGGGTATGGCTACACCTTC
.	.	TRBV21-1	TRBJ2-3	CASSKAGETLSTDTQYF	TGTGCCAGCAGCAAAGCTGGCGAGACACTAAGCACAGATACGCAGTATTTT
.	many	TRBV5-1	TRBJ1-4	CASSLAGGPANEKLFF	TGCGCCAGCAGCTTGGCTGGGGGGCCGGCTAATGAAAAACTGTTTTTT
TRBD1	many	TRBV7-2	TRBJ2-7	CASSWTGGHEQYF	TGTGCCAGCAGCTGGACAGGGGGCCACGAGCAGTACTTC
.	many	TRBV20-1	TRBJ2-7	CSAEAYYEQYF	TGCAGTGCCGAGGCTTACTACGAGCAGTACTTC
TRBD2	once	TRBV28	TRBJ2-3	CASSPPPGLAGPVGTDTQYF	TGTGCCAGCAGTCCCCCCCCTGGACTAGCGGGGCCTGTTGGCACAGATACGCAGTATTTT
TRBD2	.	TRBV12-3/TRBV12-4	TRBJ2-7	CASRSGRGAYEQYF	TGTGCCAGCAGGAGCGGGAGGGGCGCCTACGAGCAGTACTTC
TRBD1	.	TRBV20-1	TRBJ2-7	CSARRGQGFEQYF	TGCAGTGCTAGGAGGGGACAGGGGTTTGAGCAGTACTTC
.	many	TRBV28	TRBJ1-2	CASSLYRGPGYTF	TGTGCCAGCAGTTTATATCGGGGACCCGGCTACACCTTC
.	.	TRBV20-1	TRBJ1-2	CSARGNRDRTDYGYTF	TGCAGTGCTAGGGGGAACCGCGACAGGACCGACTATGGCTACACCTTC
TRBD2	few	TRBV7-2	TRBJ2-7	CASSFASGGSYEQYF	TGTGCCAGCAGCTTCGCCTCGGGAGGGTCCTACGAGCAGTACTTC
TRBD2	many	TRBV4-3	TRBJ2-7	CASSPNGLAYEQYF	TGCGCCAGCAGCCCGAACGGACTAGCCTACGAGCAGTACTTC
TRBD1	many	TRBV11-2	TRBJ2-1	CASSSGQGAVEQFF	TGTGCCAGCAGCTCAGGACAGGGGGCGGTTGAGCAGTTCTTC
TRBD1	many	TRBV10-2	TRBJ2-5	CASSGDSETQYF	TGCGCCAGCAGTGGGGACAGCGAGACCCAGTACTTC
TRBD2	.	TRBV4-1	TRBJ2-7	CASSRRTSGSLSYEQYF	TGCGCCAGCAGCCGTCGGACTAGCGGGAGTCTATCGTACGAGCAGTACTTC
TRBD1	few	TRBV12-3/TRBV12-4	TRBJ2-7	CASSQEKTGGLGNEQYF	TGTGCCAGCAGTCAGGAAAAGACAGGGGGCTTGGGTAACGAGCAGTACTTC
.	many	TRBV28	TRBJ1-2	CASSLFASNYGYTF	TGTGCCAGCAGTTTATTCGCTTCTAACTATGGCTACACCTTC